This T cell receptor beta chain emerged from a study of blood T cell repertoires in COVID-19. Study background: Collection of acute and convalescent COVID-19 samples took place in the United States, Italy and Spain. The analysed material was cDNA or gDNA that came from T cells, B-cell-depleted T cells, or PBMCs.

In the authors' workflow: Researchers report that nucleated cell counts were estimated from reference gene primer amplification. Measured with immunoSEQ multiplex PCR; TCRdb has only the in-frame clones, and not every one. From that table come the V and J calls and clone size; the DNA was used to work out D and trimming. The data contain tens of thousands of clones, around nine tenths of them singletons. Trimming cost V 6 bases and J 6 bases, with 17 bases left between them. This CDR3 contains 14 residues. Per the germline V gene, CDR1 is ENHRY and CDR2 is SYGVKD. This chain links TRBV10-3 with TRBJ1-1, with D possibly matching TRBD1 (5 bases). The sample was peripheral blood. This TCR derives from a woman aged 80 or over with acute or convalescent COVID-19. CDR3 sequence reads: CAIRRPGGVAEAFF. CDR3 bases: TGTGCCATCAGGCGTCCGGGGGGGGTGGCTGAAGCTTTCTTT.